A selection of T cell receptor beta chains follows, all from one sample in a study of cytomegalovirus exposure and HLA in healthy donors. The assay was immunoSEQ multiplex PCR, and TCRdb's table has in-frame clones only and misses some. Its table records approximately 170,000 clones. Sequencing was done on a sample of PBMCs. The receptors here all came from a woman aged 18-29 years in good health and CMV-seropositive. Both conserved end residues are part of each CDR3. D genes are given only for firm matches.

TRBJ2-4	-	TRBV19	CASSIGGSSYIQYF	TGTGCCAGTAGTATAGGAGGCTCTAGCTACATTCAGTACTTC
TRBJ2-7	TRBD2	TRBV4-1	CASSQRLGAGGPGEQYF	TGCGCCAGCAGCCAAAGGTTGGGGGCGGGAGGGCCGGGTGAGCAGTACTTC
TRBJ1-5	-	TRBV28	CASSFPGRGDQPQHF	TGTGCCAGCAGTTTCCCCGGTCGGGGGGATCAGCCCCAGCATTTT
TRBJ2-3	-	TRBV23-1	CASRRLAESTDTQYF	TGCGCCAGTCGGCGGCTAGCTGAAAGCACAGATACGCAGTATTTT
TRBJ2-7	TRBD1	TRBV2	CASSETGKGYEQYF	TGTGCCAGCAGTGAGACAGGGAAAGGCTACGAGCAGTACTTC
TRBJ2-3	-	TRBV4-2	CASSQDRSDTQYF	TGTGCCAGCAGCCAAGATAGATCCGATACGCAGTATTTT
TRBJ2-7	-	TRBV27	CASSFGQNYEQYF	TGTGCCAGCAGTTTCGGACAGAACTACGAGCAGTACTTC
TRBJ1-2	TRBD1	TRBV10-3	CAINSDRGVGYGYTF	TGTGCCATCAATTCCGACAGGGGAGTTGGCTATGGCTACACCTTC
TRBJ2-1	-	TRBV7-9	CASSLRGTEINEQFF	TGTGCCAGCAGCTTACGGGGAACCGAGATCAATGAGCAGTTCTTC
TRBJ1-1	TRBD1	TRBV9	CASSVEGAGTEAFF	TGTGCCAGCAGCGTAGAGGGGGCTGGGACTGAAGCTTTCTTT